Listed below are T cell receptor beta chains from one sample, sequenced in a study of shared clonotypes between healthy human individuals. Some clones are missing from TCRdb's copy, which holds only in-frame ones; the method was immunoSEQ multiplex PCR. The sample lists approximately 1.5 million clones, 97% to 99% seen once, with approximately 0.4% in the top ten. Sequences were obtained from naive CD4+ T cells sorted from blood. Receptors were obtained from a man aged 25 to 45 in good health. Each CDR3 is given with its conserved first and last residue. The D gene is left open where the match is weak. Not every row has a clone size; where given, it reads once, few, many or a size class.

j_gene: TRBJ1-4
abundance: few
d_gene: NA
len: 14
v_gene: TRBV5-1
CDR3nt: TGCGCCAGCAGCTTGGACAGGGAGGGTGAAAAACTGTTTTTT
CDR3aa: CASSLDREGEKLFF

j_gene: TRBJ2-7
abundance: NA
d_gene: NA
len: 12
v_gene: TRBV5-1
CDR3nt: TGCGCCAGCAGTCTCTCTAGCTACGAGCAGTACTTC
CDR3aa: CASSLSSYEQYF

j_gene: TRBJ1-2
abundance: NA
d_gene: NA
len: 14
v_gene: TRBV9
CDR3nt: TGTGCCAGCAGCCCGACAGGAGCTAACTATGGCTACACCTTC
CDR3aa: CASSPTGANYGYTF

j_gene: TRBJ2-7
abundance: once
d_gene: TRBD2
len: 13
v_gene: TRBV7-9
CDR3nt: TGTGCCAGCAGCTTGAGCGGGAGTTACGAGCAGTACTTC
CDR3aa: CASSLSGSYEQYF

j_gene: TRBJ2-1
abundance: NA
d_gene: NA
len: 16
v_gene: TRBV11-3
CDR3nt: TGTGCCAGCAGCTTAGATATAGGCGGAACCTACAATGAGCAGTTCTTC
CDR3aa: CASSLDIGGTYNEQFF

j_gene: TRBJ1-1
abundance: once
d_gene: NA
len: 14
v_gene: TRBV5-1
CDR3nt: TGCGCCAGCAGCTTGCTCCGGCCGAACACTGAAGCTTTCTTT
CDR3aa: CASSLLRPNTEAFF

j_gene: TRBJ2-1
abundance: NA
d_gene: NA
len: 16
v_gene: TRBV7-8
CDR3nt: TGTGCCAGCAGCCCGCGGAGGGTCAGCTCCTACAATGAGCAGTTCTTC
CDR3aa: CASSPRRVSSYNEQFF

j_gene: TRBJ2-5
abundance: NA
d_gene: TRBD1
len: 12
v_gene: TRBV2
CDR3nt: TGTGCCAGTGACAGGGTCCAAGAGACCCAGTACTTC
CDR3aa: CASDRVQETQYF

j_gene: TRBJ2-7
abundance: NA
d_gene: NA
len: 15
v_gene: TRBV28
CDR3nt: TGTGCCAGCAGTCCTAGACAGATGTTCGCCTACGAGCAGTACTTC
CDR3aa: CASSPRQMFAYEQYF

j_gene: TRBJ2-7
abundance: NA
d_gene: TRBD2
len: 15
v_gene: TRBV25-1
CDR3nt: TGTGCCAGCAGTGAATGGGCTAGCGGGAGTCGCGAGCAGTACTTC
CDR3aa: CASSEWASGSREQYF

j_gene: TRBJ2-7
abundance: few
d_gene: NA
len: 15
v_gene: TRBV30
CDR3nt: TGTGCCTGGAGTTTGGGGCCGCCGGCAAACTACGAGCAGTACTTC
CDR3aa: CAWSLGPPANYEQYF

j_gene: TRBJ2-2
abundance: NA
d_gene: NA
len: 15
v_gene: TRBV28
CDR3nt: TGTGCCAGCAGTTTATTTTCAGGGAACACCGGGGAGCTGTTTTTT
CDR3aa: CASSLFSGNTGELFF

j_gene: TRBJ2-5
abundance: NA
d_gene: NA
len: 13
v_gene: TRBV4-1
CDR3nt: TGCGCCAGCAGCCAAGCGGGGACTGAGACCCAGTACTTC
CDR3aa: CASSQAGTETQYF

j_gene: TRBJ2-7
abundance: NA
d_gene: NA
len: 16
v_gene: TRBV7-9
CDR3nt: TGTGCCAGCAGCCCTAGTCCGGCCAGGCGAGACTACGAGCAGTACTTC
CDR3aa: CASSPSPARRDYEQYF

j_gene: TRBJ1-1
abundance: NA
d_gene: NA
len: 11
v_gene: TRBV6-1
CDR3nt: TGTGCCAGCAGTGAAGACAGAAGGGCTTTCTTT
CDR3aa: CASSEDRRAFF

j_gene: TRBJ2-3
abundance: NA
d_gene: NA
len: 16
v_gene: TRBV28
CDR3nt: TGTGCCAGCAGTTTAGGTGGGACATCTAGCACAGATACGCAGTATTTT
CDR3aa: CASSLGGTSSTDTQYF